This T cell receptor (beta chain) was found in a study of T cell responses to AZD1222 COVID-19 vaccine. Across the whole study: Pooled together were second doses at about 4 or about 12 weeks. Findings and caveats of the study: Per reports, nearly half of all spike-specific TCRs target regions that are unmutated in variants. The breadth and depth of Spike-specific TCRs increased once two AZD1222 doses had been given. Scientists sampled the repertoires only once the peak T cell response had passed.

Some clones are missing from TCRdb's copy, which holds only in-frame ones; the method was immunoSEQ multiplex PCR. The sample yields about 88,000 clones, approximately 91% seen once. For this clone: Its antigen is currently unknown.

The receptor's source is an adult in good health. This specimen consisted of peripheral blood, obtained on day 0 of AZD1222 vaccination.

The CDR3 DNA sequence: TGTGCCAGCAGCTCGCTGACAGGGGGGGAGACCCAGTACTTC. Encoded protein: CASSSLTGGETQYF. The chain employs TRBV5-6 and TRBJ2-5, with TRBD1 identical over 9 bases. This CDR3 contains 14 residues. V lost 3 bases to trimming and J lost 5 bases; unmatched junction nucleotides: 5. The germline CDR1 and CDR2 sequences are SGHDT and YYEEEE.